Listed below are T cell receptor beta chains from one sample, sequenced in a study of graft-versus-host responses after intestinal transplantation. This table comes from immunoSEQ multiplex PCR, and its TCRdb copy is limited to in-frame clones, with some not included. The repertoire holds about 93,000 clones, with over 80% as singletons. These receptors lack a known antigen. The material sequenced was unstimulated CD8+ T cells sorted from spleen or lymph node cells, taken before intestinal transplant. The receptors were gathered from a human donor who received an intestinal transplant. The CDR3 runs from the conserved cysteine through the conserved F or W.

v_gene	j_gene	len	CDR3aa
TRBV4-1	TRBJ2-1	15	CASSPTGGQYNEQFF
TRBV11-2	TRBJ2-5	15	CASSLDLAGGREKYF
TRBV19	TRBJ1-2	15	CASTDDRTLGYGYTF
TRBV7-2	TRBJ1-2	12	CASSLGDYGYTF
TRBV6-5	TRBJ2-2	15	CASSFDFANTGELFF
TRBV9	TRBJ2-7	15	CASSVADSLGEEQYF
TRBV6-6	TRBJ1-1	11	CASSSTTEAFF
TRBV7-9	TRBJ1-2	14	CASSLGHALYGYTF
TRBV7-2	TRBJ2-1	17	CASSPTTSGGLYNEQFF
TRBV30	TRBJ1-1	13	CAWISEANTEAFF
TRBV28	TRBJ2-1	13	CAAGPPHYNEQFF